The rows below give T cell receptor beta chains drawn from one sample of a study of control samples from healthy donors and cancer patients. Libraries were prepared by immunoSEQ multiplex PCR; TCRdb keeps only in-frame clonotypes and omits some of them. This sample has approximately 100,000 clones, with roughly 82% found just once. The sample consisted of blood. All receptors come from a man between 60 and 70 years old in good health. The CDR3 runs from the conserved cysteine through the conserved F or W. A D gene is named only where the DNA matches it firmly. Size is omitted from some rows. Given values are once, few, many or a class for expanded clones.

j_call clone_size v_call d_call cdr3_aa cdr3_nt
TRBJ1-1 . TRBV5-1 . CASSLASRQPNTEAFF TGCGCCAGCAGCTTGGCGAGTCGGCAGCCTAACACTGAAGCTTTCTTT
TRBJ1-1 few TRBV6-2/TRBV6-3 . CASSKGGMNTEAFF TGTGCCAGCAGTAAGGGGGGGATGAACACTGAAGCTTTCTTT
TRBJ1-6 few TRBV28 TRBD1 CASRIDRGNSPLHF TGTGCCAGCAGAATCGACAGGGGTAATTCACCCCTCCACTTT
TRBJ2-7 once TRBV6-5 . CASSYSGGTLSYEQYF TGTGCCAGCAGTTACTCCGGGGGAACCCTCTCCTACGAGCAGTACTTC
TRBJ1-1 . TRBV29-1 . CSVEHSYTEAFF TGCAGCGTTGAACACAGCTACACTGAAGCTTTCTTT
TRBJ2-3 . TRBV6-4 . CASRDRYTDTQYF TGTGCCAGCAGAGACCGGTACACAGATACGCAGTATTTT
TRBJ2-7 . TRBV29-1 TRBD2 CSVGLAGGLSEQYF TGCAGCGTGGGACTAGCGGGAGGTCTGTCCGAGCAGTACTTC
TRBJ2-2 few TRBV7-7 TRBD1 CASSRTHFRDRETGELFF TGTGCCAGCAGCCGAACTCATTTCCGGGACAGGGAAACCGGGGAGCTGTTTTTT
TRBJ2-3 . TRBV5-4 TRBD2 CASSLGLAGGGRTDTQYF TGTGCCAGCAGCTTGGGACTAGCGGGAGGGGGTAGGACAGATACGCAGTATTTT
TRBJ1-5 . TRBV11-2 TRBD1 CASSLGQGGNQPQHF TGTGCCAGCAGCTTAGGACAGGGTGGCAATCAGCCCCAGCATTTT
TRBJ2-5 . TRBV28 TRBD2 CASSFQAGRGETQYF TGTGCCAGCAGTTTTCAGGCCGGGAGGGGAGAGACCCAGTACTTC
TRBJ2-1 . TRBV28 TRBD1 CASSQIYRGWDNEQFF TGTGCCAGCAGTCAAATTTACAGGGGTTGGGACAATGAGCAGTTCTTC
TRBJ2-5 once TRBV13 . CASSLRFGTVGRGGWETQYF TGTGCCAGCAGCTTAAGGTTCGGGACCGTGGGCAGGGGAGGCTGGGAGACCCAGTACTTC
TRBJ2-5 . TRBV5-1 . CASSLDSGWLETQYF TGCGCCAGCAGCTTGGATAGCGGCTGGTTGGAGACCCAGTACTTC
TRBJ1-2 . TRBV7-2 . CASSPRTSYGYTF TGTGCCAGCAGCCCCCGGACATCCTATGGCTACACCTTC
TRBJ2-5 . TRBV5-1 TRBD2 CASSSLTSDQTQYF TGCGCCAGCAGCTCGTTGACTAGCGACCAGACCCAGTACTTC
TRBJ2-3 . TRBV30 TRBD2 CAWSGLLAGGRMQYF TGTGCCTGGAGTGGGTTGCTAGCGGGGGGGCGAATGCAGTATTTT
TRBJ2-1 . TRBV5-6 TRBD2 CASSSIAGGPDNEQFF TGTGCCAGCAGCTCCATAGCGGGGGGCCCAGACAATGAGCAGTTCTTC
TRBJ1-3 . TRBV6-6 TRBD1 CASRSTGGTIYF TGTGCCAGCAGGTCGACAGGGGGCACCATATATTTT
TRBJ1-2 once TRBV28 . CASSLEGGQLYGYTF TGTGCCAGCAGTTTAGAGGGCGGACAGCTCTATGGCTACACCTTC
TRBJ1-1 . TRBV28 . CASSLEPGQPTEAFF TGTGCCAGCAGTTTAGAGCCCGGACAGCCCACTGAAGCTTTCTTT
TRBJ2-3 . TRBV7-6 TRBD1 CASSALGTEATDTQYF TGTGCCAGCAGCGCCCTTGGGACAGAAGCCACAGATACGCAGTATTTT
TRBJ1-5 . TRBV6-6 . CASSQNSPNQPQHF TGTGCCAGCAGTCAGAACAGCCCTAATCAGCCCCAGCATTTT
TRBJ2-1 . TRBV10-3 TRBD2 CAIKGDSGSSLNEQFF TGTGCCATCAAGGGGGATAGCGGGAGTAGTTTAAATGAGCAGTTCTTC
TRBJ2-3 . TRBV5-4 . CASIRAGGRRDTQYF TGTGCCAGCATACGAGCGGGCGGAAGGCGGGATACGCAGTATTTT
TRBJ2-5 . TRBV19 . CASSKEEETQYF TGTGCCAGTAGTAAGGAAGAAGAGACCCAGTACTTC
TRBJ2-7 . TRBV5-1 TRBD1 CASSLAGTDSYEQYF TGCGCCAGCAGCTTGGCCGGGACAGACTCCTACGAGCAGTACTTC
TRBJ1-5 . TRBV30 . CAWSVSPSQPQHF TGTGCCTGGAGTGTCTCCCCTAGTCAGCCCCAGCATTTT
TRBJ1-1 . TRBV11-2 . CASSLNGMNTEAFF TGTGCCAGCAGCTTGAATGGGATGAACACTGAAGCTTTCTTT
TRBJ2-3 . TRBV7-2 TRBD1 CASSPGQITDTQYF TGTGCCAGCAGCCCGGGACAGATAACAGATACGCAGTATTTT